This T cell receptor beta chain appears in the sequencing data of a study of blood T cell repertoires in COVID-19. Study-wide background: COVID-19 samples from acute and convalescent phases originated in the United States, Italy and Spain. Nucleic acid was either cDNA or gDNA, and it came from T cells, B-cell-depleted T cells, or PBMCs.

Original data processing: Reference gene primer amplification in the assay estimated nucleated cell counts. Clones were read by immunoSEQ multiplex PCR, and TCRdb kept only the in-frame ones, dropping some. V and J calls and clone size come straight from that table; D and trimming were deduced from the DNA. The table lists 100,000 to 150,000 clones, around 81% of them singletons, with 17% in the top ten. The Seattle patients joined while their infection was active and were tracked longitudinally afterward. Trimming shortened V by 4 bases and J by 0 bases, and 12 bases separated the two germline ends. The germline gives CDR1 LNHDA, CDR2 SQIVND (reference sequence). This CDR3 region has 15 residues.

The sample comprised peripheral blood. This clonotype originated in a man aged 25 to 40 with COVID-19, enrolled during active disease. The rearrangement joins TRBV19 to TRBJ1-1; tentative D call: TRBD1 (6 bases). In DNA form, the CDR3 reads TGTGCCAGTAGTAGAAGACAGGAGATGAACACTGAAGCTTTCTTT. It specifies CASSRRQEMNTEAFF.